A selection of T cell receptor beta chains follows, all from one sample in a study of blood T cells in healthy people across ages. TCRdb re-called the 5' RACE reads through MiXCR, storing one row per CDR3 protein. Here the sample spans around 1,500,000 distinct CDR3 sequences, around 42% being singletons. Material for sequencing was blood. Receptors originate from a woman aged 18-29 years in good health. CDR3s include the opening cysteine and the closing phenylalanine or tryptophan.

>TRBJ1-5|TRBV28
CATLRGTANQPQHF
>TRBJ2-7|TRBV27
CASSMGGVYEQYF
>TRBJ1-6|TRBV11-2
CASSLKGGTGVNNSPLHF
>TRBJ1-1|TRBV7-2
CASRDRHLNTEAFF
>-|TRBV6-5
CASSSGQGAVFSETQYF
>-|TRBV15
CATSRYGDTGETQYF
>TRBJ2-1|TRBV5-6
CASSKTGEASYNEQFF
>TRBJ2-3|TRBV30
CAWSAIGGRADTQYF
>TRBJ1-5|TRBV20-1
CSALQGADNQPQHF
>TRBJ2-5|TRBV5-1
CASSLGFRETKGETQYF
>TRBJ2-3|TRBV20-1
CSARDPLVDLQYF
>TRBJ2-1|TRBV20-1
CSATGAYNEQFF
>TRBJ1-2|TRBV28
CATRIGTRGYTF
>TRBJ2-7|TRBV29-1
CSASLAGPNEQYF
>TRBJ2-1|TRBV2
CASSEARRAGDEQFF
>TRBJ1-2|TRBV11-2
CASSFGTGQGRSGYTF
>TRBJ2-1|TRBV6-1
CASREGLAWSYNEQFF
>TRBJ2-4|TRBV6-1
CASSELLGTGVYIQYF
>TRBJ2-5|TRBV27
CASRIAGPPGEQYF
>TRBJ2-7|TRBV20-1
CSATGTGDYEQYF
>-|TRBV10-1
CASSEGNNYEQYF
>TRBJ2-7|TRBV11-2
CASSPKLDGYEQYF
>TRBJ2-7|TRBV6-5
CASSRTGTGGPEQYF
>TRBJ1-6|TRBV7-9
CASSDIRESPLHF
>TRBJ2-1|TRBV10-2
CASSGVLFRYNEQFF
>TRBJ2-5|TRBV7-2
CASSLAEWETQYF
>TRBJ2-5|TRBV21-1
CASSKEFGGSSETQYF
>TRBJ2-4|TRBV3-1
CASSPGGKRVAKNIQYF
>TRBJ1-2|TRBV6-1
CASSSTGDGHTF
>TRBJ2-3|TRBV7-6
CASSPPLGRGTDTQYF
>TRBJ2-7|TRBV29-1
CSVEEWGQGSSKSAYEQYF
>TRBJ1-5|TRBV12-3/TRBV12-4
CASKESSDYPQHF
>TRBJ1-1|TRBV7-2
CASSPATAYTEAFF
>TRBJ1-2|TRBV20-1
CSARGGRATFYGYTF
>TRBJ2-5|TRBV4-2
CASSQDGGTVQETQYF
>TRBJ2-3|TRBV4-1
CASNPTPGHPRTDTQYF
>TRBJ1-3|TRBV6-5
CASSYGTQRGNTIYF
>TRBJ2-1|TRBV7-2
CASSQGLEEQFF
>TRBJ2-1|TRBV5-1
CASSLVTSGGFNEQFF
>TRBJ1-5|TRBV2
CASSGAGRPQHF
>TRBJ1-3|TRBV5-1
CASSDRVASAGNTIYF
>TRBJ2-5|TRBV4-2
CASSQKGGRNQETQYF
>TRBJ1-4|TRBV25-1
CASSGDGTTNEKLFF
>TRBJ1-4|TRBV5-6
CASSLAGYNEKLFF
>-|TRBV12-3/TRBV12-4
CASRSGGEQYF
>TRBJ1-1|TRBV7-7
CASSRVITTEAFF
>TRBJ2-6|TRBV20-1
CSARDGSSGANVLTF
>TRBJ2-1|TRBV7-2
CASSFSGTLDEQFF
>TRBJ2-3|TRBV2
CASSPNPRGQYF
>TRBJ1-5|TRBV12-3/TRBV12-4
CASSSGGGNEHF
>TRBJ2-5|TRBV20-1
CSARPLAGQETQYF
>TRBJ2-7|TRBV5-1
CASRATDRDYEQYF
>TRBJ2-7|TRBV7-2
CASSRTGLNYEQYF